One and the same sample provided the 5 T cell receptor beta chains below, sequenced in a study of preoperative IRX-2 immunotherapy in early breast cancer. Treatment noted: preoperative locoregional IRX-2 cytokine immunotherapy. Data came from immunoSEQ multiplex PCR; TCRdb stores just in-frame clones and leaves some out. The sample comprises around 39,000 clones, around 96% of which are singletons, and roughly 1.5% rests with the top ten. This sample comprised tumor tissue, obtained after IRX-2 immunotherapy. Receptors were obtained from a human donor with breast cancer.

This clone was seen once. CDR3 residues: CASSQVGGFGADTQYF. In DNA form, the CDR3 reads TGCGCCAGCAGCCAAGTCGGGGGTTTTGGCGCAGATACGCAGTATTTT. The gene calls are TRBV4-1 and TRBJ2-3, with a tentative D call TRBD2 (6 bases). With 1 base removed from V and 4 bases from J, the gap between germline ends came to 15 bases. Germline CDR1 and CDR2: MGHRA and YSYEKL. This CDR3 spans 16 amino acids.

The chain recombines TRBV19 with TRBJ2-3; TRBD1 matches at 9 bases. V shed 5 bases, J shed 4 bases, and the junction held 10 bases outside the gene matches. CDR1 is LNHDA, CDR2 SQIVND, per germline (reference sequence). CDR3 length: 16 amino acids. The CDR3 coding sequence is TGTGCCAGTAGTTCCTCGAACAGGGGGCGCGCAGATACGCAGTATTTT. Amino acids: CASSSSNRGRADTQYF.

This chain connects TRBV15 to TRBJ2-5, with D possibly being TRBD1 (5 bases). The germline V gene has CDR1 LNHNV and CDR2 YYDKDF (reference sequence). CDR3 length equals 15 residues. V shed 0 bases and J shed 5 bases, with 13 bases lying between them. CDR3 DNA sequence: TGTGCCACCAGCAGAGATCCGGTGGCAGGGGAGACCCAGTACTTC. Amino acid sequence: CATSRDPVAGETQYF.

V usage is TRBV27 and J usage is TRBJ2-1, with a tentative D call TRBD2 (6 bases). The length of the CDR3 is 16 residues. The germline CDR1 and CDR2 sequences are MNHEY and SMNVEV (reference sequence). Trimming left V 5 bases short and J 7 bases short, with 21 bases between. In DNA, the CDR3 is TGTGCCAGCAGTGCCTTATTCGGACCGGGGAGGAATGAGCAGTTCTTC. Protein sequence: CASSALFGPGRNEQFF.

This clone was seen more than once but under ten times. The chain is built from TRBV19 and TRBJ1-1; D possibly corresponds to TRBD1 (5 bases). CDR1 LNHDA and CDR2 SQIVND come from the germline V gene (reference sequence). The CDR3 runs to 14 residues. Deletions cut 4 bases from V and 5 bases from J, with 14 bases between. DNA for the CDR3: TGTGCCAGTAGTACGGGGGGTGGTGGTACTGAAGCTTTCTTT. It encodes CASSTGGGGTEAFF.